Listed below are T cell receptor beta chains from one sample, sequenced in a study of PD-1 blockade in classical Hodgkin lymphoma. Sequenced by immunoSEQ multiplex PCR; TCRdb stores in-frame clones only, minus some. Here the sample spans approximately 19,000 clones, more than 75% being singletons. The material sequenced was peripheral blood mononuclear cells (PBMCs), taken before the fourth cycle of nivolumab. These receptors were taken from a human donor with classical Hodgkin lymphoma. The CDR3 runs from the conserved cysteine through the conserved F or W. The order of the fields is J gene, clone size, V gene, CDR3 length, D gene, CDR3 DNA, CDR3 protein. The D gene is left open where the match is weak. Expanded clones are given a class, and other clones once, few, many or no size at all.

TRBJ1-2 | . | TRBV5-1 | 17 | . | TGCGCCAGCAGCTTGGATGGGTCGGCTGCTGCTGGGTATGGCTACACCTTC | CASSLDGSAAAGYGYTF
TRBJ1-4 | . | TRBV19 | 13 | . | TGTGCCAGTACTTCACTTCTGGGTGAAAAACTGTTTTTT | CASTSLLGEKLFF
TRBJ1-1 | . | TRBV7-9 | 13 | . | TGTGCCAGCAGCCCCAGGGATCGCACTGAAGCTTTCTTT | CASSPRDRTEAFF
TRBJ2-7 | . | TRBV7-9 | 14 | . | TGTGCCAGCAGCTTTGGGGGGAGTAGCGACGAGCAGTACTTC | CASSFGGSSDEQYF
TRBJ2-6 | . | TRBV6-1 | 17 | . | TGTGCCAGCAGTGTCCTACAGGAGGCCGCGGGGGCCAACGTCCTGACTTTC | CASSVLQEAAGANVLTF
TRBJ1-4 | . | TRBV19 | 13 | . | TGTGCCAGTAGTTTTCTAAGTAGTGAAAAACTGTTTTTT | CASSFLSSEKLFF
TRBJ2-4 | once | TRBV6-1 | 11 | . | TGTGCCAGCAGTGAAGCTTACATCCACTCATTC | CASSEAYIHSF
TRBJ1-4 | few | TRBV6-6 | 13 | . | TGTGCCAGCAGGCCTTTAGACAGCGAAAAACTGTTTTTT | CASRPLDSEKLFF
TRBJ1-1 | few | TRBV7-9 | 14 | . | TGTGCCAGCAGCTTAGGGTTTAGGGTTGATGAAGCTTTCTTT | CASSLGFRVDEAFF
TRBJ1-2 | few | TRBV27 | 14 | TRBD1 | TGTGCCAGCCGTTCCGTGGACAGGGGGACCGGCTACACCTTC | CASRSVDRGTGYTF
TRBJ1-2 | . | TRBV5-1 | 16 | . | TGCGCCAGCAGCTGGGAGGAGGGCAGATCTCTCTATGGCTACACCTTC | CASSWEEGRSLYGYTF